Listed here are 2 T cell receptor beta chains from one sample, sequenced in a study of shared clonotypes between healthy human individuals. Cells designated naive CD8 were CD45RO-negative and were positively selected for CCR7, with terminally differentiated effector memory CD45RA+ cells excluded. Clones were sequenced by immunoSEQ multiplex PCR, and TCRdb holds only the in-frame ones, with some missing. The sample holds around 600,000 clones, approximately 95% seen once. Sequencing was performed on naive CD8+ T cells sorted from blood. These receptors all stem from a woman aged 25 to 39 in good health.

The rearrangement joins TRBV28 to TRBJ2-3; possibly TRBD2 for D (7 bases). The germline CDR1 and CDR2 sequences are MDHEN and SYDVKM. V was trimmed by 10 bases and J by 5 bases, leaving 25 bases between them. The CDR3 has 16 amino acids. CDR3: CATIRAGEGTGDTQYF. The CDR3 nucleotides read TGTGCCACCATAAGGGCAGGGGAGGGCACAGGAGATACGCAGTATTTT.

This clone was seen only once. V gene TRBV27 combines with J gene TRBJ2-6, with D possibly TRBD2 on 5 matching bases. Germline V gene lookup returns CDR1 MNHEY and CDR2 SMNVEV (reference sequence). The CDR3 contains 16 residues. Trimming shortened V by 5 bases and J by 1 base, and 12 bases separated the two germline ends. CDR3 sequence reads: CASSPLAWSGANVLTF. The CDR3 nucleotides read TGTGCCAGCAGTCCATTAGCGTGGTCTGGGGCCAACGTCCTGACTTTC.